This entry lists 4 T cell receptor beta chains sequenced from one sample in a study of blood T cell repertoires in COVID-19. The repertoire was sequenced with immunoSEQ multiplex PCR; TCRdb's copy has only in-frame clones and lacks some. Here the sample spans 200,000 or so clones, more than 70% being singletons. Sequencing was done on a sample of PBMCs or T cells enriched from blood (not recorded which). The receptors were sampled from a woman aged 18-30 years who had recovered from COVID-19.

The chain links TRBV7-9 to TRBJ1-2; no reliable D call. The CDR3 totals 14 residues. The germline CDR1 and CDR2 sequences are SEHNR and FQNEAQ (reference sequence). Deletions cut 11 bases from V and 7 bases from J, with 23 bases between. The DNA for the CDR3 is TGTGCCGCAGCTGGCGCGGGTCCATCAAGTGGCTACACCTTC. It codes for CAAAGAGPSSGYTF.

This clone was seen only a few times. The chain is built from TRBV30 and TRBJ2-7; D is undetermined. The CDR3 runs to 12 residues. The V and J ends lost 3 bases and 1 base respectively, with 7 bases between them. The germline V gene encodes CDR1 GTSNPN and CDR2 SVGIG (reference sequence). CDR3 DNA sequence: TGTGCCTGGAGGAGCCGGTCCTACGAGCAGTACTTC. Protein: CAWRSRSYEQYF.

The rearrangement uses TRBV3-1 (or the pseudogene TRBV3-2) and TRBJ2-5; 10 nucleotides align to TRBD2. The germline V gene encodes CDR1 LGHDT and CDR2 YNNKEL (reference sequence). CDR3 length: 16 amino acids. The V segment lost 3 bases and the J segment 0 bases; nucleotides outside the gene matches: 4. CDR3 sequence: CASSQASGGNQETQYF. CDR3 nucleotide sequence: TGTGCCAGCAGCCAGGCTAGCGGGGGTAACCAAGAGACCCAGTACTTC.

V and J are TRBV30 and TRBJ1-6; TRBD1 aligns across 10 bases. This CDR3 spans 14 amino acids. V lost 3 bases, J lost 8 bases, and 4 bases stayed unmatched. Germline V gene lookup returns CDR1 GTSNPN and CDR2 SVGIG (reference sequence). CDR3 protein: CAWRWGTGDSPLHF. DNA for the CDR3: TGTGCCTGGAGGTGGGGGACAGGGGATTCACCCCTCCACTTT.